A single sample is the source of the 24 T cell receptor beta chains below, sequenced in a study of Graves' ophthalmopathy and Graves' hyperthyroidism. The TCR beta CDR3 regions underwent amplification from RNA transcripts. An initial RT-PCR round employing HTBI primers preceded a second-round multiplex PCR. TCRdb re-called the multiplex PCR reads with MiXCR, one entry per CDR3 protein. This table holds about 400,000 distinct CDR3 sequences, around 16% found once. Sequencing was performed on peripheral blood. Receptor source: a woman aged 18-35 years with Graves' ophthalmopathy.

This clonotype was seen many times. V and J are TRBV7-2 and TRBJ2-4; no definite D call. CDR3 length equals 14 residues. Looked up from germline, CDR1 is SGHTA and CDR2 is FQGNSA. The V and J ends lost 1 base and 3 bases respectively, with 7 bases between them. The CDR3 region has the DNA TGTGCCAGCAGCTTAGAGCCGCTCAAAAACATTCAGTACTTC. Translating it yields CASSLEPLKNIQYF.

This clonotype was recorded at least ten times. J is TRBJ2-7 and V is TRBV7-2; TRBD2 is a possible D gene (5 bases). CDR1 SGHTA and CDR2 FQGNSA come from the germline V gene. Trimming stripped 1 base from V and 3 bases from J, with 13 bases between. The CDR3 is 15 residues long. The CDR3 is CASSLVELGSYEQYF. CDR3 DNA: TGTGCCAGCAGCTTAGTGGAGTTGGGGAGCTACGAGCAGTACTTC.

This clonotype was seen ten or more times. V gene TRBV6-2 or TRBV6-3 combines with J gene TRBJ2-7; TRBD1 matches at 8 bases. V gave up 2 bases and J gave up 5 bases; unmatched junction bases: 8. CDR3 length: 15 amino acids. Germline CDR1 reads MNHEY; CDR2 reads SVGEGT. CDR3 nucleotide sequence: TGTGCCAGCAGTTACCCCGCCGACAGGGGCGACGAGCAGTACTTC. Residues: CASSYPADRGDEQYF.

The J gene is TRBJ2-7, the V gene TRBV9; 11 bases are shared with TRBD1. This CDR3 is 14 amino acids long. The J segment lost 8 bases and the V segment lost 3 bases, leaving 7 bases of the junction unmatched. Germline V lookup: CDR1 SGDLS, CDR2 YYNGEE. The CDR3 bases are TGTGCCAGCAGCGCCCTAGGACAGGGGGCGAAGCAGTACTTC. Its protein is CASSALGQGAKQYF.

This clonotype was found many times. CDR3 in DNA: TGTGCCAGCAGCCCAGGGGGTCCGAACACCGGGGAGCTGTTTTTT. Its translation is CASSPGGPNTGELFF. The chain uses TRBV11-2 and TRBJ2-2; 7 nucleotides align to TRBD1. The trim removed 5 bases at V and 0 bases at J, leaving 3 bases unmatched. CDR3 size: 15 residues. Germline CDR1 and CDR2: SGHAT and FQNNGV. Drawing the rest from reference TRBV11-2 and TRBJ2-2, the complete variable domain is EAGVAQSPRYKIIEKRQSVAFWCNPISGHATLYWYQQILGQGPKLLIQFQNNGVVDDSQLPKDRFSAERLKGVDSTLKIQPAKLEDSAVYLCASSPGGPNTGELFFGEGSRLTVL.

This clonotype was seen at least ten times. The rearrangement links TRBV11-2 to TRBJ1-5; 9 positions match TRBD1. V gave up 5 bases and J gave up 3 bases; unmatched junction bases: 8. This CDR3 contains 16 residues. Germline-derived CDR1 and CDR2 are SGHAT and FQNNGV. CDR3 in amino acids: CASSPLGQGHNQPQHF. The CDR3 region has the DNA TGTGCCAGCAGCCCTCTGGGACAGGGACACAATCAGCCCCAGCATTTT.

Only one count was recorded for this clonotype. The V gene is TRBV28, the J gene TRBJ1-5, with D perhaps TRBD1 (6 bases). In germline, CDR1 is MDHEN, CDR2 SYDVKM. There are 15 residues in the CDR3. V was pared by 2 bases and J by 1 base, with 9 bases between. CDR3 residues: CASSLPRGSNQPQHF. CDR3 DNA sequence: TGTGCCAGCAGTTTACCCAGGGGCAGCAATCAGCCCCAGCATTTT.

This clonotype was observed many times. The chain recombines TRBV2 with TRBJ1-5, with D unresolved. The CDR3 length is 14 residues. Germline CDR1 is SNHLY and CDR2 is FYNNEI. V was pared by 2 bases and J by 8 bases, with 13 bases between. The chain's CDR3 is CASSEIFAGEPQHF. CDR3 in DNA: TGTGCCAGCAGTGAAATTTTCGCCGGGGAGCCCCAGCATTTT.

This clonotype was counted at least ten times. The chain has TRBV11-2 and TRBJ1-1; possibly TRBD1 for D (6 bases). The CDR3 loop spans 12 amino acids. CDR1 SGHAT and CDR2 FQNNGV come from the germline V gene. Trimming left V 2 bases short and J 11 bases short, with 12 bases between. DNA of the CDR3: TGTGCCAGCAGCTTATTAGAGGGGGAGGCTTTCTTT. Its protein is CASSLLEGEAFF.

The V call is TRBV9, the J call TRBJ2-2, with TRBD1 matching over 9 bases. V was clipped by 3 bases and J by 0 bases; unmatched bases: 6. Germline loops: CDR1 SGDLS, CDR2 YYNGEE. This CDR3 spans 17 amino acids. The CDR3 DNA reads TGTGCCAGCAGCGACTTACAGGGGGCCCCGAACACCGGGGAGCTGTTTTTT. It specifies CASSDLQGAPNTGELFF.

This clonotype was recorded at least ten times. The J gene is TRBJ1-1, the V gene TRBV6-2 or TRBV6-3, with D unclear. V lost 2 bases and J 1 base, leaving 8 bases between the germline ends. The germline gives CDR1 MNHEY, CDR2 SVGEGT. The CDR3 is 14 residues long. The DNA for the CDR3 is TGTGCCAGCAGTTACGACCGCCCGAACACTGAAGCTTTCTTT. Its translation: CASSYDRPNTEAFF.

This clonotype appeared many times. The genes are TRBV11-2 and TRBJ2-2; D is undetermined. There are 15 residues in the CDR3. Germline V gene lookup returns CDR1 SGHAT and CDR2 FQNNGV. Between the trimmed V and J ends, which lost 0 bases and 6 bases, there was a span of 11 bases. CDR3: CASSLDGPKAGELFF. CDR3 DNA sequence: TGTGCCAGCAGCTTAGATGGCCCCAAGGCCGGGGAGCTGTTTTTT. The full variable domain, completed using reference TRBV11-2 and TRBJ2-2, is EAGVAQSPRYKIIEKRQSVAFWCNPISGHATLYWYQQILGQGPKLLIQFQNNGVVDDSQLPKDRFSAERLKGVDSTLKIQPAKLEDSAVYLCASSLDGPKAGELFFGEGSRLTVL.

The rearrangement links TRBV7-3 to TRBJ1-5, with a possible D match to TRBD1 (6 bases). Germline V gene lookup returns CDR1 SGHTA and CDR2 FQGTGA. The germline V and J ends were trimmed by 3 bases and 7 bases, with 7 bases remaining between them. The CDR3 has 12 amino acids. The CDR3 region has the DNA TGTGCCAGCAGCTTGGACAGCCAGCCCCAGCATTTT. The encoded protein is CASSLDSQPQHF.

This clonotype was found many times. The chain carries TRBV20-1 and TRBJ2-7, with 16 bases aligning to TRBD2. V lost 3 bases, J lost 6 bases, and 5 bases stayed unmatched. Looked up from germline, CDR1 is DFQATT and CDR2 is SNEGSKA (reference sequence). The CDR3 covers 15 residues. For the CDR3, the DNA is TGCAGTGCTAGGAGCGGGACTAGCGGGGGGGGCGAGCAGTACTTC. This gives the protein CSARSGTSGGGEQYF.

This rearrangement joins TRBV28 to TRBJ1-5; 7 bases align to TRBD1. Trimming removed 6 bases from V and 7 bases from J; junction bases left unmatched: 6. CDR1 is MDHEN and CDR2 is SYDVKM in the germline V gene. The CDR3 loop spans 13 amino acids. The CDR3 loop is CASRVPGQQPQHF. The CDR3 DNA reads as TGTGCCAGCAGAGTCCCGGGACAGCAGCCCCAGCATTTT.

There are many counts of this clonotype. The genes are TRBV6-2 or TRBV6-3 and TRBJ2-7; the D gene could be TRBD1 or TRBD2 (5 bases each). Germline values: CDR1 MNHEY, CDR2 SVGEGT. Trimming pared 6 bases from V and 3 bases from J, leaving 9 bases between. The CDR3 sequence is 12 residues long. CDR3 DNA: TGTGCCAGCAGAAGGGACGGCTACGAGCAGTACTTC. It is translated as CASRRDGYEQYF.

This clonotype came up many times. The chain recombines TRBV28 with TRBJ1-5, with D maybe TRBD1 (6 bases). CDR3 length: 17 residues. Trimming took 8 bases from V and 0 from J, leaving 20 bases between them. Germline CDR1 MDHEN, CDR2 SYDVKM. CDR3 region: CASRKSDRPYSNQPQHF. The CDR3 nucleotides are TGTGCCAGCCGGAAATCGGACAGACCTTATAGCAATCAGCCCCAGCATTTT.

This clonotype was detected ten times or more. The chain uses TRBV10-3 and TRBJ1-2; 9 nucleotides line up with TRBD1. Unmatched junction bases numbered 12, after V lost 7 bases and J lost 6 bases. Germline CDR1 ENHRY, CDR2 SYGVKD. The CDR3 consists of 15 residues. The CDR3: CAINSFGTGNNGYTF. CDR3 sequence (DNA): TGTGCCATCAATTCCTTCGGGACAGGGAATAATGGCTACACCTTC.

The CDR3 sequence is CVAGPGPLETQYF. The CDR3 DNA reads as TGTGTCGCGGGGCCAGGGCCTTTAGAGACCCAGTACTTC. V is TRBV27 and J is TRBJ2-5, with a tentative D call TRBD2 (6 bases). The CDR3 has 13 residues. CDR1 and CDR2 from the germline V gene are MNHEY and SMNVEV (reference sequence).

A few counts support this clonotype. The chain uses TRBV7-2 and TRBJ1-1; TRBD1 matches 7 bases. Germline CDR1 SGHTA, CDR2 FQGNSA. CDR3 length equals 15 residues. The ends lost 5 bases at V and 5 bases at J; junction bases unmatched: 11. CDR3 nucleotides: TGTGCCAGCAGCCGAAACAGGGGAGGAGGGACTGAAGCTTTCTTT. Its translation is CASSRNRGGGTEAFF.

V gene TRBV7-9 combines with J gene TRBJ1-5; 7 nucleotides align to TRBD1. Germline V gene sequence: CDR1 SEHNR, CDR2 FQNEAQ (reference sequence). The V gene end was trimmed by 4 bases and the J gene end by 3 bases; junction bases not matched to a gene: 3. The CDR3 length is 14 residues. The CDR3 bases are TGTGCCAGCAGCTCACAGGGGAACAATCAGCCCCAGCATTTT. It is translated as CASSSQGNNQPQHF.

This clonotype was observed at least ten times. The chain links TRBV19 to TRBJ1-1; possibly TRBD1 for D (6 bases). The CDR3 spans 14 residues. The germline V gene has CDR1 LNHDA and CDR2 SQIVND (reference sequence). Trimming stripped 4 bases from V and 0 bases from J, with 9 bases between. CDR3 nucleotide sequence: TGTGCCAGTAGTACCCGACAGGTGAACACTGAAGCTTTCTTT. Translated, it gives CASSTRQVNTEAFF.

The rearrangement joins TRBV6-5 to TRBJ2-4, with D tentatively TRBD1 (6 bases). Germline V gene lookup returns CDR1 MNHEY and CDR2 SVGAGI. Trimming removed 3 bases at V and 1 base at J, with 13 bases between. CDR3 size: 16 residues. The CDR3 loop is CASSYGAGEAKNIQYF. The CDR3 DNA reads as TGTGCCAGCAGTTATGGGGCAGGGGAGGCCAAAAACATTCAGTACTTC.

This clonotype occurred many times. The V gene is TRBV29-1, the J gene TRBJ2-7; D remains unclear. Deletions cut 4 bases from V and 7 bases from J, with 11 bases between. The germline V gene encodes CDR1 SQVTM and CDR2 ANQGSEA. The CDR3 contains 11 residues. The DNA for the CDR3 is TGCAGCGTTGTAACGGCAAGTGAGCAGTACTTC. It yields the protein CSVVTASEQYF.